This T cell receptor beta chain emerged from a study of cytomegalovirus exposure and HLA in healthy donors. Study-wide results and limits: CMV serostatus stood as the only immune exposure information on hand. Specificity of three CMV-associated chains for CMV antigens was verified in vitro. Some highly shared sequence variants likely arose as a pipeline artifact.

Concerning this clone itself: Its antigen is undetermined.

A multiplex PCR was run with 60 Vbeta primers and 13 Jbeta primers. Clones were read by immunoSEQ multiplex PCR, and TCRdb kept only the in-frame ones, dropping some. Seen here are some 170,000 clones, 70% to 80% observed once, and the top ten hold 1.3%. The length of the CDR3 is 14 residues. V lost 2 bases to trimming and J lost 1 base, with 8 bases between them. Germline CDR1 reads LNHDA; CDR2 reads SQIVND (reference sequence). Healthy bone marrow donors supplied every sample. The sequence was collected from a woman aged 45 to 65 in good health and CMV-seronegative. This sequence joins TRBV19 and TRBJ1-1; D not resolved. Sequencing was done on a sample of PBMCs. As DNA, the CDR3 is TGTGCCAGTAGTATATGGCACAAGAACACTGAAGCTTTCTTT. Its translation: CASSIWHKNTEAFF.